The present T cell receptor beta chain was sequenced within a study of shared clonotypes between healthy human individuals. TCRdb's table, derived via immunoSEQ multiplex PCR, lists solely in-frame clones and lacks some. The sample yields a few million clones, 90% to 95% seen once. This receptor was identified in a man aged 18 to 29 in good health. Some clones in this sample may be carry-over from other donors' samples. Source material: naive CD4+ T cells from PBMCs. The subset denotes: CD45RA+ positively selected.

The CDR3 protein is CASTSGRGGYGYTF. CDR3 sequence (DNA): TGTGCCAGCACCTCGGGCAGGGGAGGCTATGGCTACACCTTC. The chain links TRBV6-5 to TRBJ1-2; D is perhaps TRBD1 (6 bases). Trimming pared 7 bases from V and 4 bases from J, leaving 16 bases between. Germline V gene data show CDR1 as MNHEY and CDR2 as SVGAGI. The CDR3 is 14 residues long.